This TCR beta chain stems from a study of identical twins. This clonotype was counted ten times or more. What it recognizes is unknown. Whole-study results and caveats: Models underestimated TCR alpha sharing (out-of-frame) in monozygotic twins. With beta out-of-frame sequences, excess sharing by twins was weaker.

TCRdb reprocessed the 5' RACE reads via MiXCR and lists one record per CDR3 protein. The data hold under 350,000 distinct CDR3 sequences, with more than 8% observed a single time. This CDR3 has 11 amino acids. With 2 bases removed from V and 8 bases from J, the gap between germline ends came to 4 bases. These sequences were also reported in another study, on yellow fever vaccine responses in identical twins. From that paper: Reportedly, the T cell response mounted by twins to vaccine seemed partly convergent, partly personalized.

The rearrangement joins TRBV12-3 or TRBV12-4 to TRBJ2-1; D gene ambiguous. Material for sequencing was CD8+ T cells sorted from blood. The clonotype comes from a woman between 18 and 29 years old in good health. CDR3 sequence (DNA): TGTGCCAGCAGTTTAATCCATGAGCAGTTCTTC. It is translated as CASSLIHEQFF.